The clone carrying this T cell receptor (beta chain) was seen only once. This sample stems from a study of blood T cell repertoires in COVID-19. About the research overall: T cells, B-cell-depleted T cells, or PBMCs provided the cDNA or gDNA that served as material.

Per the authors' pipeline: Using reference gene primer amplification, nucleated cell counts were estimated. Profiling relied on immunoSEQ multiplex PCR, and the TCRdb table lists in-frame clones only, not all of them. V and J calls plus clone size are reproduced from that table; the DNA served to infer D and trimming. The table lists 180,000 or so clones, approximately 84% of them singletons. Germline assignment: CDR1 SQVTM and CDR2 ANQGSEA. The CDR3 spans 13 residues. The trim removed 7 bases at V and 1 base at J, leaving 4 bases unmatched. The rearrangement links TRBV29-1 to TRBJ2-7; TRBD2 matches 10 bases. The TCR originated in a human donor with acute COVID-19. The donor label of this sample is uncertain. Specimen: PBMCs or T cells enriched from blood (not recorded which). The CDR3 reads CSGSGGISYEQYF. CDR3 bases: TGCAGCGGTAGCGGGGGGATTTCCTACGAGCAGTACTTC.